This T cell receptor beta chain appears in the sequencing data of a study of cytomegalovirus exposure and HLA in healthy donors. In the study overall: A subsequent analysis stated that the roughly 130 validation repertoires were run on the same platform as the roughly 670 first-cohort repertoires. The study, taken as a whole, reports: The tendency of first-cohort TCR clusters to co-occur in the 120 or so validation repertoires emerged from a later analysis. Three CMV-associated chains were confirmed in vitro to be specific for CMV antigens. Cytomegalovirus-associated status was assigned to about 180 TCR beta chains.

Trimming took 0 bases from V and 5 from J, leaving 11 bases between them. This CDR3 is 15 amino acids long. CDR1 SGHNT and CDR2 YYREEE come from the germline V gene (reference sequence). Using immunoSEQ multiplex PCR, the repertoire was profiled, and TCRdb retains in-frame clones only, with some absent. Seen here are about 43,000 clones, roughly nine tenths observed once, and the top ten hold 5.6%. As for this clone: Its specificity is unknown.

Sequenced material: PBMCs. The clonotype originates from a young man in good health and CMV-seronegative. The chain is built from TRBV5-4 and TRBJ2-2; TRBD2 might be the D (6 bases). Here the CDR3 DNA reads TGTGCCAGCAGCTTGGCGGGAGTGGATACCGGGGAGCTGTTTTTT. Translation gives CASSLAGVDTGELFF.